Listed here are 23 T cell receptor beta chains from one sample, sequenced in a study of beta chain features in type 1 diabetes. TCRB transcripts that were expressed got sequenced, as all of the isolated RNA had been reverse transcribed. Some clones are missing from TCRdb's copy, which holds only in-frame ones; the method was immunoSEQ multiplex PCR. The data hold some 220,000 clones, with roughly a tenth observed a single time. Specimen: central memory CD4+ T cells from blood. Every receptor here comes from a man between 18 and 29 years old in good health.

This clone was recorded only once. The chain joins TRBV30 to TRBJ2-7; weak D call: TRBD1 (6 bases). The germline V gene encodes CDR1 GTSNPN and CDR2 SVGIG (reference sequence). V lost 5 bases to trimming and J lost 6 bases, with 17 bases between them. The CDR3 length is 13 residues. CDR3: CAWQDFEGGEQYF. The CDR3 DNA reads TGTGCCTGGCAGGACTTCGAAGGGGGCGAGCAGTACTTC.

This clone appeared a few times. The chain combines TRBV9 with TRBJ1-3; D may be TRBD1 (6 bases). With 4 bases removed from V and 2 bases from J, the gap between germline ends came to 19 bases. The CDR3 runs to 17 residues. The V gene's germline CDR1 is SGDLS and CDR2 YYNGEE. The CDR3 nucleotides read TGTGCCAGCAGCCTTCAGGGTGGGGGCACCGCTGGAAACACCATATATTTT. It specifies CASSLQGGGTAGNTIYF.

The rearrangement joins TRBV23-1 to TRBJ1-1; weak D call: TRBD1 (5 bases). TRBV23-1 has ORF status, its function being uncertain. This CDR3 is 16 amino acids long. The V gene lost 1 base and the J gene lost 2 bases, with 14 bases spanning the gap. The CDR3 coding sequence is TGCGCCAGCAGTCAATGCGGGGGTCGGATCAACACTGAAGCTTTCTTT. Its protein is CASSQCGGRINTEAFF.

This clone was observed a few times. The rearrangement uses TRBV7-3 and TRBJ2-1; no clear D. Germline V gene sequence: CDR1 SGHTA, CDR2 FQGTGA. The ends were cut back, 2 bases at V and 2 bases at J, with 7 bases in the middle. This CDR3 is 14 amino acids long. CDR3 bases: TGTGCCAGCAGCTTAGGCCATACCTACAATGAGCAGTTCTTC. It translates to CASSLGHTYNEQFF.

The V call is TRBV6-6, the J call TRBJ2-7; tentatively, D is TRBD1 (6 bases). The germline V gene encodes CDR1 MNHNY and CDR2 SVGAGI (reference sequence). V was clipped by 5 bases and J by 0 bases, with 8 bases between them. The CDR3 extends over 13 amino acids. The CDR3 DNA is TGTGCCAGCAGTAGGACAGTCTCCTACGAGCAGTACTTC. Its translation: CASSRTVSYEQYF.

The table lists this clone with a few counts. This chain joins TRBV10-3 and TRBJ1-2; the D gene is possibly TRBD1 (6 bases). Trimming pared 7 bases from V and 8 bases from J, leaving 8 bases between. This CDR3 is built from 10 residues. Germline V CDR1 and CDR2: ENHRY, SYGVKD. DNA for the CDR3: TGTGCCATCACCACAGGGGGCTACACCTTC. It codes for CAITTGGYTF.

This clone was seen a few times. V usage is TRBV27 and J usage is TRBJ2-5, with no clear D. The CDR3 length is 14 residues. Germline values: CDR1 MNHEY, CDR2 SMNVEV (reference sequence). The ends were cut back, 0 bases at V and 2 bases at J, with 7 bases in the middle. The CDR3 DNA reads as TGTGCCAGCAGTTTATCGATAACACAAGAGACCCAGTACTTC. It codes for CASSLSITQETQYF.

This clone was seen repeatedly, ten times or more. The rearrangement uses TRBV7-9 and TRBJ2-5, with D uncertain. V gave up 3 bases and J gave up 3 bases, with 8 bases separating them. CDR3 size: 13 residues. Looked up from germline, CDR1 is SEHNR and CDR2 is FQNEAQ (reference sequence). The CDR3 DNA follows: TGTGCCAGCAGCTTGTCGCAGGAAGAGACCCAGTACTTC. Its protein is CASSLSQEETQYF.

This clone was observed at least ten times. The chain joins TRBV30 to TRBJ1-5; D might be TRBD1 (5 bases). The V gene lost 2 bases and the J gene lost 3 bases, with 17 bases spanning the gap. Germline V gene sequence: CDR1 GTSNPN, CDR2 SVGIG (reference sequence). CDR3 length: 16 amino acids. CDR3 residues: CAWSSTSQGSNQPQHF. CDR3 DNA sequence: TGTGCCTGGAGTTCAACCTCTCAGGGATCCAATCAGCCCCAGCATTTT.

This chain connects TRBV2 to TRBJ2-7, with D hard to call. CDR1 is SNHLY, CDR2 FYNNEI, per germline. CDR3 length equals 12 residues. V lost 4 bases to trimming and J lost 4 bases, with 8 bases between them. The CDR3 protein is CASSVQRYEQYF. The CDR3 DNA reads as TGTGCCAGCAGTGTGCAGAGGTACGAGCAGTACTTC.

The sample holds a few counts of this clone. The chain recombines TRBV6-5 with TRBJ2-3, with a weak D call TRBD2 (6 bases). In germline, CDR1 is MNHEY, CDR2 SVGAGI. Trimming pared 2 bases from V and 0 bases from J, leaving 9 bases between. This CDR3 has 15 residues. The CDR3 sequence is CASSYEGTSTDTQYF. The CDR3 DNA reads TGTGCCAGCAGTTACGAAGGGACTAGCACAGATACGCAGTATTTT.

This clone was observed a handful of times. The rearrangement links TRBV2 to TRBJ2-3, with 15 bases fitting TRBD2. The CDR3 totals 16 residues. Germline lookup yields CDR1 SNHLY and CDR2 FYNNEI. After removal of 4 bases from V and 6 bases from J, the junction contained 5 bases not matched to a gene. The CDR3 protein is CASSGGLAGGQDTQYF. CDR3 sequence (DNA): TGTGCCAGCAGTGGAGGACTAGCGGGAGGGCAGGATACGCAGTATTTT.

The rearrangement links TRBV5-6 to TRBJ1-3; no firm D call. V dropped 2 bases and J dropped 2 bases, with 8 bases sitting between them. The CDR3 sequence is 14 residues long. The germline CDR1 and CDR2 sequences are SGHDT and YYEEEE. This CDR3 is CASSFGAAGNTIYF. CDR3 DNA sequence: TGTGCCAGCAGCTTCGGTGCGGCTGGAAACACCATATATTTT.

The chain has TRBV14 and TRBJ2-1; 8 bases map to TRBD2. The length of the CDR3 is 16 residues. Germline CDR1 and CDR2: SGHDN and FVKESK. J was trimmed by 8 bases and V by 4 bases; bases with no gene match: 13. As DNA, the CDR3 is TGTGCCAGCAGCCGAGGGGACGGGAGGGCCAACGATGAGCAGTTCTTC. Translating gives CASSRGDGRANDEQFF.

There are a few counts of this clone. The gene calls are TRBV7-7 and TRBJ2-2, with D unresolved. CDR3 length: 14 residues. Trimming removed 6 bases from V and 1 base from J, with 9 bases in between. Germline V gene data show CDR1 as SSHAT and CDR2 as FNYEAQ (reference sequence). CDR3 sequence: CASRITLNTGELFF. CDR3 nucleotides: TGTGCCAGCAGAATAACACTGAACACCGGGGAGCTGTTTTTT.

This clone occurred many times. The rearrangement links TRBV4-1 to TRBJ2-1; 7 bases fit TRBD1. The germline gives CDR1 MGHRA, CDR2 YSYEKL. With V trimmed by 4 bases and J by 5 bases, 26 bases remained unmatched. This CDR3 has 21 amino acids. CDR3 sequence reads: CASSRFAVAGQANPSDNEQFF. Written as DNA, the CDR3 is TGCGCCAGCAGCCGTTTCGCCGTGGCCGGACAGGCCAACCCATCCGACAATGAGCAGTTCTTC.

The chain joins TRBV5-6 to TRBJ2-5; unclear D gene. The CDR3 is 15 residues long. The V end was cut by 0 bases, the J end by 3 bases, with 12 bases between. Germline V CDR1 and CDR2: SGHDT, YYEEEE. CDR3 DNA: TGTGCCAGCAGCTTGGTGTCTGGTGGGAAAGAGACCCAGTACTTC. It encodes CASSLVSGGKETQYF.

Details on this clone: A read error likely explains this, since a far larger clone differs by one base. This rearrangement joins TRBV7-9 to TRBJ1-1; no firm D call. Germline V gives CDR1 SEHNR, CDR2 FQNEAQ (reference sequence). The CDR3 is 13 residues long. In nucleotides, the CDR3 is TGTTCCAGCAGCTTAGTGGCGAACACTGAAGCTTTCTTT. Translating gives CSSSLVANTEAFF.

CDR3 sequence: CASRQGPERDEFF. The CDR3 DNA reads as TGTGCCAGCAGACAGGGCCCCGAGAGGGATGAGTTCTTC. The J gene is TRBJ2-1, the V gene TRBV2; possible D gene TRBD1, 6 bases. This CDR3 comprises 13 residues. Germline V gene data show CDR1 as SNHLY and CDR2 as FYNNEI. Deletions cut 6 bases from V and 14 bases from J, with 20 bases between. The full variable domain, its missing parts supplied by reference TRBV2 and TRBJ2-1, is EPEVTQTPSHQVTQMGQEVILRCVPISNHLYFYWYRQILGQKVEFLVSFYNNEISEKSEIFDDQFSVERPDGSNFTLKIRSTKLEDSAMYFCASRQGPERDEFFGPGTRLTVL.

This chain links TRBV9 with TRBJ2-7, with 15 bases lining up with TRBD2. The J segment lost 4 bases and the V segment lost 5 bases, leaving 1 base of the junction unmatched. The CDR3 loop spans 14 amino acids. CDR1 is SGDLS, CDR2 YYNGEE, per germline. The CDR3 sequence is CASSGTSGGYEQYF. CDR3 DNA sequence: TGTGCCAGCAGTGGGACTAGCGGGGGGTACGAGCAGTACTTC.

A few counts support this clone. This sequence joins TRBV25-1 and TRBJ2-7; 7 nucleotides agree with TRBD2. The V segment lost 5 bases and the J segment 0 bases; nucleotides outside the gene matches: 1. The CDR3 spans 13 residues. Germline CDR1 and CDR2: MGHDK and SYGVNS. CDR3 bases: TGTGCCAGCAGTCCGGGAGGCTCCTACGAGCAGTACTTC. This gives the protein CASSPGGSYEQYF.

This clone has more than one count but fewer than ten. The chain couples TRBV7-2 to TRBJ1-5; TRBD1 matches at 9 bases. The trim removed 5 bases at V and 7 bases at J, leaving 6 bases unmatched. Germline assignment: CDR1 SGHTA and CDR2 FQGNSA. The CDR3 contains 14 residues. The CDR3 DNA follows: TGTGCCAGCAGCATCAACAGGGGGCAACAGCCCCAGCATTTT. Translation: CASSINRGQQPQHF.

The chain is built from TRBV19 and TRBJ2-2; D not resolved. CDR3 size: 13 residues. Trimming took off 4 bases at V and 3 bases at J, with 6 bases between the two ends. From germline, CDR1 is LNHDA and CDR2 SQIVND (reference sequence). The CDR3, as DNA: TGTGCCAGTAGTACTTTATACACCGGGGAGCTGTTTTTT. Translating gives CASSTLYTGELFF.